The 9 T cell receptor beta chains below were found in one sample sequenced in a study of CD8+ T cells in alopecia areata. cDNA reverse transcribed from extracted RNA served as the sequencing template. Generated by immunoSEQ multiplex PCR, the TCRdb table keeps only in-frame clones and is missing some. This sample has 95,000 to 100,000 clones, with 50% to 60% found just once. Treatment described: oral pan-JAK inhibitor, 5-10 mg twice daily. Material: CD8+ T cells sorted from blood, obtained between weeks 55 and 65, from a patient treated with tofacitinib. The origin of the receptors is a human donor with alopecia areata.

The rearrangement uses TRBV7-9 and TRBJ2-1; D remains unclear. V was pared by 2 bases and J by 9 bases, with 11 bases between. Germline assignment: CDR1 SEHNR and CDR2 FQNEAQ (reference sequence). The CDR3 is made up of 13 amino acids. CDR3 region: CASSLIGYGEQFF. CDR3 in DNA: TGTGCCAGCAGCTTAATAGGGTACGGTGAGCAGTTCTTC.

In DNA form, the CDR3 reads TGTGCCAGCAGTTTGTCTAGCGACGAGCAGTACTTC. Encoded protein: CASSLSSDEQYF. V usage is TRBV6-6 and J usage is TRBJ2-7; TRBD2 might be the D (6 bases). Germline CDR1 MNHNY, CDR2 SVGAGI (reference sequence). The V end was cut by 4 bases, the J end by 5 bases, with 9 bases between. The CDR3 is 12 residues long.

J is TRBJ2-1 and V is TRBV9; 11 bases are shared with TRBD2. The CDR3 has 15 residues. V trimming: 7 bases; J trimming: 3 bases; junction bases outside the gene matches: 6. CDR1 is SGDLS and CDR2 is YYNGEE in the germline V gene. CDR3 in DNA: TGTGCCAGCCGACGAGGGACTAGCGGCTACAATGAGCAGTTCTTC. Translating it yields CASRRGTSGYNEQFF.

The chain carries TRBV15 and TRBJ1-2; maybe TRBD1 (5 bases). This CDR3 is built from 14 residues. V was cut by 5 bases and J by 1 base, with 11 bases left in between. The germline gives CDR1 LNHNV, CDR2 YYDKDF (reference sequence). CDR3 loop: CATSPETVNYGYTF. CDR3 DNA: TGTGCCACCAGCCCCGAGACAGTTAACTATGGCTACACCTTC.

V usage is TRBV7-8 and J usage is TRBJ1-5; D possibly corresponds to TRBD1 (6 bases). This CDR3 is built from 15 residues. Between the trimmed V and J ends, which lost 3 bases and 0 bases, there was a span of 9 bases. CDR1 and CDR2 (germline): SGHVS, FQNEAQ. The CDR3 is CASSFRGDSNQPQHF. CDR3 bases: TGTGCCAGCAGCTTCAGGGGCGATAGCAATCAGCCCCAGCATTTT.

The chain recombines TRBV7-6 with TRBJ2-3; 10 bases agree with TRBD2. The CDR3 covers 16 residues. J was trimmed by 4 bases and V by 5 bases; bases with no gene match: 9. Germline V gene data show CDR1 as SGHVS and CDR2 as FNYEAQ. CDR3 amino acids: CASSPKASGGADTQYF. CDR3 nucleotides: TGTGCCAGCAGCCCCAAGGCCAGCGGGGGGGCAGATACGCAGTATTTT.

A word on this clone: This CDR3 is also generated by other DNA sequences in the sample. V is TRBV9 and J is TRBJ1-1, with 8 bases matching TRBD1. Trimming removed 0 bases from V and 5 bases from J; junction bases left unmatched: 3. Germline lookup yields CDR1 SGDLS and CDR2 YYNGEE. The CDR3 is 14 residues long. In nucleotides, the CDR3 is TGTGCCAGCAGCGTAGCAGGGGGCCAGACTGAAGCTTTCTTT. It encodes CASSVAGGQTEAFF.

The chain has TRBV2 and TRBJ1-1; unclear D gene. The CDR3 sequence is 11 residues long. CDR1 is SNHLY and CDR2 is FYNNEI in the germline V gene. V was clipped by 8 bases and J by 5 bases, with 9 bases between them. This CDR3 is CASPGGTEAFF. In DNA form, the CDR3 reads TGTGCCAGCCCTGGAGGAACTGAAGCTTTCTTT.

The V gene is TRBV10-3, the J gene TRBJ2-4, with 15 bases matching TRBD2. Germline lookup yields CDR1 ENHRY and CDR2 SYGVKD. The V segment lost 6 bases and the J segment 6 bases; nucleotides outside the gene matches: 15. CDR3 length equals 19 residues. DNA of the CDR3: TGTGCCATCAGGACCCCCGGGACTAGCGGGGGGTCGCCCTTAAACATTCAGTACTTC. Translating it yields CAIRTPGTSGGSPLNIQYF.